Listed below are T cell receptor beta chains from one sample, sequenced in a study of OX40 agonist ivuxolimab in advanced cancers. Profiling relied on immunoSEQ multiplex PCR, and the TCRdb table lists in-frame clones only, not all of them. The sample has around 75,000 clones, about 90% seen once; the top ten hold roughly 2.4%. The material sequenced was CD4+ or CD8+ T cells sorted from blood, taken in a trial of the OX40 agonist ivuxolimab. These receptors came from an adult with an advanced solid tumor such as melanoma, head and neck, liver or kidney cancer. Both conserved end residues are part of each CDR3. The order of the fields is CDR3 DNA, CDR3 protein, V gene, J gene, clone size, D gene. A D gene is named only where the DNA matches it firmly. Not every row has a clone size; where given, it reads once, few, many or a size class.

cdr3_nt: TGCGCCAGCAGCTATGGGCTTCCAACAGATACGCAGTATTTT
cdr3_aa: CASSYGLPTDTQYF
v_call: TRBV5-1
j_call: TRBJ2-3
clone_size: few
d_call: -

cdr3_nt: TGTGCCAGCAGCGGGGGACTAGCGGGAGGTCGTGAGCAGTTCTTC
cdr3_aa: CASSGGLAGGREQFF
v_call: TRBV11-2
j_call: TRBJ2-1
clone_size: -
d_call: TRBD2

cdr3_nt: TGTGCCAGCAGGGGGCGTAGTGAAAAACTGTTTTTT
cdr3_aa: CASRGRSEKLFF
v_call: TRBV2
j_call: TRBJ1-4
clone_size: -
d_call: -

cdr3_nt: TGTGCCAGCAGTTACTCGGGCAGGGGCAATTCACCCCTCCACTTT
cdr3_aa: CASSYSGRGNSPLHF
v_call: TRBV6-6
j_call: TRBJ1-6
clone_size: -
d_call: -

cdr3_nt: TGTGCCAGCAGTTTGGTGGCACCGGGATTTTCTGAAAAACTGTTTTTT
cdr3_aa: CASSLVAPGFSEKLFF
v_call: TRBV28
j_call: TRBJ1-4
clone_size: -
d_call: -

cdr3_nt: TGTGCCAGCAGCGTTGGCGGGAGCACAGATACGCAGTATTTT
cdr3_aa: CASSVGGSTDTQYF
v_call: TRBV7-2
j_call: TRBJ2-3
clone_size: -
d_call: -

cdr3_nt: TGTGCCAGCAGCGCACAGGGGACGGCGACTGAAGCTTTCTTT
cdr3_aa: CASSAQGTATEAFF
v_call: TRBV7-9
j_call: TRBJ1-1
clone_size: -
d_call: TRBD1

cdr3_nt: TGTGCCAGCAGTGTCGCAGACAGTCCCTTCGGCTACACCTTC
cdr3_aa: CASSVADSPFGYTF
v_call: TRBV25-1
j_call: TRBJ1-2
clone_size: -
d_call: -

cdr3_nt: TGTGCCAGCAGTGTAGAAACCGGGGAGCTGTTTTTT
cdr3_aa: CASSVETGELFF
v_call: TRBV2
j_call: TRBJ2-2
clone_size: -
d_call: -

cdr3_nt: TGTGCCAGCAGCTTAGATGGACGTCTGCAGTTCTTC
cdr3_aa: CASSLDGRLQFF
v_call: TRBV11-3
j_call: TRBJ2-1
clone_size: -
d_call: -

cdr3_nt: TGTGCCAGGAAGGCGGGGGGCTATACAGATACGCAGTATTTT
cdr3_aa: CARKAGGYTDTQYF
v_call: TRBV11-2
j_call: TRBJ2-3
clone_size: -
d_call: TRBD2

cdr3_nt: TGTGCCAGCAGCTTACCTCCCGGGACTAGCATATACGAGCAGTACTTC
cdr3_aa: CASSLPPGTSIYEQYF
v_call: TRBV5-5
j_call: TRBJ2-7
clone_size: -
d_call: TRBD2

cdr3_nt: TGTGCCAGCAGTTTCCTTGGACGGAGGAAAGAGACCCAGTACTTC
cdr3_aa: CASSFLGRRKETQYF
v_call: TRBV6-5
j_call: TRBJ2-5
clone_size: once
d_call: -

cdr3_nt: TGTGCCAGCAGCGTAGATAGGACCTCCGGGTCGGGTGAGCAGTTCTTC
cdr3_aa: CASSVDRTSGSGEQFF
v_call: TRBV9
j_call: TRBJ2-1
clone_size: -
d_call: -

cdr3_nt: TGCGCCAGCAGCCGTGGACTAGCGGGAGGATCTAGCACAGATACGCAGTATTTT
cdr3_aa: CASSRGLAGGSSTDTQYF
v_call: TRBV5-1
j_call: TRBJ2-3
clone_size: once
d_call: TRBD2

cdr3_nt: TGTGCCAGCAGCAAAGCCTCCAGGGGGCACTTTACCAGCTCCTACAATGAGCAGTTCTTC
cdr3_aa: CASSKASRGHFTSSYNEQFF
v_call: TRBV21-1
j_call: TRBJ2-1
clone_size: -
d_call: -

cdr3_nt: TGTGCCAGCAGTTTGGTAGGATCCTACGAGCAGTACTTC
cdr3_aa: CASSLVGSYEQYF
v_call: TRBV28
j_call: TRBJ2-7
clone_size: -
d_call: -

cdr3_nt: TGTGCCAGCTCACCACCGTCGCCGGGATTAAAGGAGACCCAGTACTTC
cdr3_aa: CASSPPSPGLKETQYF
v_call: TRBV18
j_call: TRBJ2-5
clone_size: -
d_call: -

cdr3_nt: TGTGCCAGCAGCAAAGGCGACACGAGCTCCTACGAGCAGTACTTC
cdr3_aa: CASSKGDTSSYEQYF
v_call: TRBV21-1
j_call: TRBJ2-7
clone_size: -
d_call: -

cdr3_nt: TGTGCCAGCAGTTCCGCTCCGGGTTGGGATGGCTACACCTTC
cdr3_aa: CASSSAPGWDGYTF
v_call: TRBV28
j_call: TRBJ1-2
clone_size: -
d_call: -

cdr3_nt: TGTGCCAGCAGCCAAGTTGAGACAGGGAAGCAGTATTTT
cdr3_aa: CASSQVETGKQYF
v_call: TRBV4-2
j_call: TRBJ2-3
clone_size: -
d_call: TRBD1

cdr3_nt: TGTGCCAGCAATAGGAACACTGAAGCTTTCTTT
cdr3_aa: CASNRNTEAFF
v_call: TRBV2
j_call: TRBJ1-1
clone_size: once
d_call: -

cdr3_nt: TGTGCCAGCAGTTGGGACAGAGAAAACACCGGGGAGCTGTTTTTT
cdr3_aa: CASSWDRENTGELFF
v_call: TRBV7-2
j_call: TRBJ2-2
clone_size: -
d_call: TRBD1

cdr3_nt: TGCGCCAGCAGCTTGACCCCGACAGCAGATACGCAGTATTTT
cdr3_aa: CASSLTPTADTQYF
v_call: TRBV5-1
j_call: TRBJ2-3
clone_size: -
d_call: -

cdr3_nt: TGTGCCACCTACCCTGGCGGGTTGGATGAAAAACTGTTTTTT
cdr3_aa: CATYPGGLDEKLFF
v_call: TRBV2
j_call: TRBJ1-4
clone_size: few
d_call: -

cdr3_nt: TGTGCCACCCACCCTTCGGGGGGTTATGGCTACACCTTC
cdr3_aa: CATHPSGGYGYTF
v_call: TRBV15
j_call: TRBJ1-2
clone_size: -
d_call: -

cdr3_nt: TGTGCCAGCAGCCACCAAGAGACCCAGTACTTC
cdr3_aa: CASSHQETQYF
v_call: TRBV27
j_call: TRBJ2-5
clone_size: -
d_call: -

cdr3_nt: TGTGCCAGCAACCGGTGGGACCAAGAGACCCAGTACTTC
cdr3_aa: CASNRWDQETQYF
v_call: TRBV7-9
j_call: TRBJ2-5
clone_size: once
d_call: -

cdr3_nt: TGTGCCTGGTCCGCCGGGACTAGCGGATACGAGCAGTACTTC
cdr3_aa: CAWSAGTSGYEQYF
v_call: TRBV30
j_call: TRBJ2-7
clone_size: -
d_call: TRBD2

cdr3_nt: TGCGCCAGCAGCCACTTTCTGGAAGGGTGGAATAACTATGGCTACACCTTC
cdr3_aa: CASSHFLEGWNNYGYTF
v_call: TRBV4-1
j_call: TRBJ1-2
clone_size: -
d_call: -

cdr3_nt: TGTGCCAGCTCCCCCGGCCCGGAGGAGACCCAGTACTTC
cdr3_aa: CASSPGPEETQYF
v_call: TRBV9
j_call: TRBJ2-5
clone_size: -
d_call: -

cdr3_nt: TGTGCCAGTGGACAGGGCTACGAGCAGTACTTC
cdr3_aa: CASGQGYEQYF
v_call: TRBV7-6
j_call: TRBJ2-7
clone_size: -
d_call: TRBD1

cdr3_nt: TGTGCCTGGTTCAGCGATCGGGGGCACAATGAGCAGTTCTTC
cdr3_aa: CAWFSDRGHNEQFF
v_call: TRBV30
j_call: TRBJ2-1
clone_size: -
d_call: -

cdr3_nt: TGTGCCAGCAGCAAACGCGCGACAGGGGTACCAATATGGACAGATACGCAGTATTTT
cdr3_aa: CASSKRATGVPIWTDTQYF
v_call: TRBV21-1
j_call: TRBJ2-3
clone_size: -
d_call: -

cdr3_nt: TGTGCCAGCAGCTTGGCAGGGGGGGCAGATACGCAGTATTTT
cdr3_aa: CASSLAGGADTQYF
v_call: TRBV5-4
j_call: TRBJ2-3
clone_size: -
d_call: -

cdr3_nt: TGTGCCAGCGGGAGGGAAACAGGGGATCAGCCCCAGCATTTT
cdr3_aa: CASGRETGDQPQHF
v_call: TRBV2
j_call: TRBJ1-5
clone_size: -
d_call: TRBD1

cdr3_nt: TGTGCCATCAGTGACAGTAAGTCTGGAAACACCATATATTTT
cdr3_aa: CAISDSKSGNTIYF
v_call: TRBV10-3
j_call: TRBJ1-3
clone_size: once
d_call: -

cdr3_nt: TGTGCCAGCAGCCTGGAGGGGGACCTCCAAGAGACCCAGTACTTC
cdr3_aa: CASSLEGDLQETQYF
v_call: TRBV14
j_call: TRBJ2-5
clone_size: -
d_call: -

cdr3_nt: TGTGCCAGCAGCTTGGGAGCTAAGACGGGCTCCTACGAGCAGTACTTC
cdr3_aa: CASSLGAKTGSYEQYF
v_call: TRBV5-4
j_call: TRBJ2-7
clone_size: -
d_call: -

cdr3_nt: TGCGCCAGCAGCTTGGAATCCGGGACAGAAGAGACCCAGTACTTC
cdr3_aa: CASSLESGTEETQYF
v_call: TRBV5-1
j_call: TRBJ2-5
clone_size: -
d_call: TRBD1

cdr3_nt: TGTGCCAGCAGCCGTAAAACCGGGACGGGTAATGAAAAACTGTTTTTT
cdr3_aa: CASSRKTGTGNEKLFF
v_call: TRBV7-2
j_call: TRBJ1-4
clone_size: few
d_call: -

cdr3_nt: TGTGCCAGCGGACAGGGGGCGACTAATGAAAAACTGTTTTTT
cdr3_aa: CASGQGATNEKLFF
v_call: TRBV9
j_call: TRBJ1-4
clone_size: -
d_call: TRBD1

cdr3_nt: TGTGCCAGCAGCTCAGGGTCCAGCACAGATACGCAGTATTTT
cdr3_aa: CASSSGSSTDTQYF
v_call: TRBV7-3
j_call: TRBJ2-3
clone_size: -
d_call: -

cdr3_nt: TGCGCCAGCAGCCCGAACCCCGGGCGAGGGAGGGATGGCTACACCTTC
cdr3_aa: CASSPNPGRGRDGYTF
v_call: TRBV5-1
j_call: TRBJ1-2
clone_size: -
d_call: -

cdr3_nt: TGTGCCATCAGACCCCGACAGGAGAACACTGAAGCTTTCTTT
cdr3_aa: CAIRPRQENTEAFF
v_call: TRBV10-3
j_call: TRBJ1-1
clone_size: -
d_call: -

cdr3_nt: TGTGCCAGCAGCCAAGATCTCGGGCTAGCGGGGGGGTTCTCCTACGAGCAGTACTTC
cdr3_aa: CASSQDLGLAGGFSYEQYF
v_call: TRBV4-2
j_call: TRBJ2-7
clone_size: once
d_call: TRBD2

cdr3_nt: TGTGCCAGCAGCTTCGACAGGGGGTCGACTGAAGCTTTCTTT
cdr3_aa: CASSFDRGSTEAFF
v_call: TRBV7-9
j_call: TRBJ1-1
clone_size: -
d_call: TRBD1

cdr3_nt: TGTGCCATCAGGGATCGGACAGGGGCCTACAATGAGCAGTTCTTC
cdr3_aa: CAIRDRTGAYNEQFF
v_call: TRBV10-3
j_call: TRBJ2-1
clone_size: -
d_call: TRBD1

cdr3_nt: TGTGCCAGTAGCGCCATACAGGGGCCCTCCTACGAGCAGTACTTC
cdr3_aa: CASSAIQGPSYEQYF
v_call: TRBV19
j_call: TRBJ2-7
clone_size: -
d_call: TRBD1

cdr3_nt: TGCGCCAGCAGTAGCGGGGGGCCTCTAATGGAGCAGTACTTC
cdr3_aa: CASSSGGPLMEQYF
v_call: TRBV5-1
j_call: TRBJ2-7
clone_size: -
d_call: TRBD2

cdr3_nt: TGCGCCAGCAGCCTTACAGGGGGTTCTTCCTACGAGCAGTACTTC
cdr3_aa: CASSLTGGSSYEQYF
v_call: TRBV5-1
j_call: TRBJ2-7
clone_size: -
d_call: TRBD1

cdr3_nt: TGTGCCAGCAGTTTTGCTAGCGGGAGGGCGAACACCGGGGAGCTGTTTTTT
cdr3_aa: CASSFASGRANTGELFF
v_call: TRBV28
j_call: TRBJ2-2
clone_size: -
d_call: TRBD2